What follows is one TCR beta chain and its context. TCRdb keeps only in-frame clones here, not all; method: immunoSEQ multiplex PCR. This table has some 40,000 clones, over 90% appearing once. This sample stems from a study of ipilimumab plus nivolumab after autologous stem cell transplantation. Germline CDR1 reads MDHEN; CDR2 reads SYDVKM. The trim removed 6 bases at V and 5 bases at J, leaving 6 bases unmatched. CDR3 size: 14 residues. The V gene is TRBV28, the J gene TRBJ2-1, with 8 bases matching TRBD1. Sequences were derived from PBMCs, sampled in a trial of ipilimumab plus nivolumab as post-transplant consolidation. The sequence was obtained from a male donor with multiple myeloma. CDR3 protein: CASSLDRDDNEQFF. CDR3 bases: TGTGCCAGCAGCCTGGACAGGGACGACAATGAGCAGTTCTTC.